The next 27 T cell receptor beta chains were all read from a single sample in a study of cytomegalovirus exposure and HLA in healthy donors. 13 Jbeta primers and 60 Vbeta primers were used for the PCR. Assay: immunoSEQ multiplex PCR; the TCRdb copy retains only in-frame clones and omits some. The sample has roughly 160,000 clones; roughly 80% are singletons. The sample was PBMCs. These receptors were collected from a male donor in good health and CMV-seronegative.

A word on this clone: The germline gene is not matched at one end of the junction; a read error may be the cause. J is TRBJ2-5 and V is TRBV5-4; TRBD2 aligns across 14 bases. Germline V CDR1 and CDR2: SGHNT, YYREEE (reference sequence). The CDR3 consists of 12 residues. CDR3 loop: CASSWETSGGDF. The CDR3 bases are TGTGCCAGCAGTTGGGAGACTAGCGGGGGGGACTTC.

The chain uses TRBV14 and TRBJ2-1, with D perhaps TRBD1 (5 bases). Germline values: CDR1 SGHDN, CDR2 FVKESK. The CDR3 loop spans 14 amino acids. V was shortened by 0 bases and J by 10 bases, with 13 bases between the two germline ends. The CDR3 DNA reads TGTGCCAGCAGCCAAGATTCAAGGGGATGGGAGCAGTTCTTC. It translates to CASSQDSRGWEQFF.

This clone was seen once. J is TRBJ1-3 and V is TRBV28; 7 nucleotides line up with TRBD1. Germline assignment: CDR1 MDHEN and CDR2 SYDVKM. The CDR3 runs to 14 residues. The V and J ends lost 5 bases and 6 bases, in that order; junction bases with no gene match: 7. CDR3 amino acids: CASSADRVVNTIYF. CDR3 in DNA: TGTGCCAGCAGTGCCGACAGGGTCGTAAACACCATATATTTT.

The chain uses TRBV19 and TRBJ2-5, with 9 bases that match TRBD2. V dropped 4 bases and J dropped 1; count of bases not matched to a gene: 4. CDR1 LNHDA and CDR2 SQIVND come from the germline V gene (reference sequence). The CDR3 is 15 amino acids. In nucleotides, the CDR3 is TGTGCCAGTAGTACCAATAGCGGGAGCCAAGAGACCCAGTACTTC. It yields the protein CASSTNSGSQETQYF.

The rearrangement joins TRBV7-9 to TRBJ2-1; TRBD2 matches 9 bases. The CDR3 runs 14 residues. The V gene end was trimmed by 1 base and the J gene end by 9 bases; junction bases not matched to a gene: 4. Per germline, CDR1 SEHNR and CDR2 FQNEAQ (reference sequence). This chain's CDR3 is CASSLVASGAEQFF. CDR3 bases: TGTGCCAGCAGCTTAGTGGCTAGCGGGGCTGAGCAGTTCTTC.

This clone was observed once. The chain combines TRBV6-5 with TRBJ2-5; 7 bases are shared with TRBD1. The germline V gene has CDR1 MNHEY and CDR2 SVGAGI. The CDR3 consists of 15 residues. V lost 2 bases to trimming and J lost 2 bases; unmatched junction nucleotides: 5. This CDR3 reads CASSYTGALQETQYF. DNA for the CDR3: TGTGCCAGCAGTTACACAGGGGCCTTACAAGAGACCCAGTACTTC.

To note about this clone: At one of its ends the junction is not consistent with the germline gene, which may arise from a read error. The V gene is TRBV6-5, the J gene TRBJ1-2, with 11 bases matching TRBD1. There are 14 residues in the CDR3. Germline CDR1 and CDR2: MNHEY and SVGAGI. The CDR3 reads CASSYTGQGGGYPF. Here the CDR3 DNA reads TGTGCCAGCAGTTACACGGGACAGGGGGGTGGCTACCCCTTC.

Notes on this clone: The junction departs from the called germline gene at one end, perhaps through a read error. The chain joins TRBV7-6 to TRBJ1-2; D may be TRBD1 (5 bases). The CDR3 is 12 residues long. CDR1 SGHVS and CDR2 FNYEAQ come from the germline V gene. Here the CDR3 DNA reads TGTGCCAGCAGCTCTCGGGGGGTAGGCTACCCCTTC. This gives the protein CASSSRGVGYPF.

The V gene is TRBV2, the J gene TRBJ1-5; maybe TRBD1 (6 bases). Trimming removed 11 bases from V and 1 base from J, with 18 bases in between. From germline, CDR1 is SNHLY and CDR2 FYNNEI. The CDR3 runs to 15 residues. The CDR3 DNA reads TGTGCCGGGTCCGTGGGGGCAGCAAGCAATCAGCCCCAGCATTTT. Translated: CAGSVGAASNQPQHF.

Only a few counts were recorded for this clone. The CDR3 here is CASSLGLPGVHGYTF. The CDR3 nucleotides read TGTGCCAGCAGCTTAGGTCTGCCAGGCGTACATGGCTACACCTTC. The chain has TRBV7-9 and TRBJ1-2; no reliable D call. Germline V gives CDR1 SEHNR, CDR2 FQNEAQ (reference sequence). Trimming shortened V by 1 base and J by 6 bases, and 15 bases separated the two germline ends. This CDR3 has 15 amino acids.

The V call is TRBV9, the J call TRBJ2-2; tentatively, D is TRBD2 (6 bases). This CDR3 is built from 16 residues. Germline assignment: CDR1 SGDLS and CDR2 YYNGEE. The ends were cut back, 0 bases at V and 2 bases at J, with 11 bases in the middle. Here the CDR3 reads CASSVVASVNTGELFF. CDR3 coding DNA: TGTGCCAGCAGCGTAGTGGCTAGCGTCAACACCGGGGAGCTGTTTTTT.

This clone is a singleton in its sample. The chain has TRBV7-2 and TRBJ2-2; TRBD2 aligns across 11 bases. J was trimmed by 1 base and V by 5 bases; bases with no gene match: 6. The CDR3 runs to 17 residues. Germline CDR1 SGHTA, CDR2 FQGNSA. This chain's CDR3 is CASSRLGLAVNTGELFF. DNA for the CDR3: TGTGCCAGCAGCCGATTGGGACTAGCGGTGAACACCGGGGAGCTGTTTTTT.

CDR3 DNA sequence: TGCGCCAGCAGCCCTCTTGGACAGGGGAGGGAGACCCAGTACTTC. It is translated as CASSPLGQGRETQYF. The rearrangement joins TRBV4-3 to TRBJ2-5; 9 bases fit TRBD1. Germline values: CDR1 LGHNA, CDR2 YSLEER. The CDR3 consists of 15 residues. The junction had 8 bases not matched to a gene; V was cut back by 4 bases and J by 5 bases.

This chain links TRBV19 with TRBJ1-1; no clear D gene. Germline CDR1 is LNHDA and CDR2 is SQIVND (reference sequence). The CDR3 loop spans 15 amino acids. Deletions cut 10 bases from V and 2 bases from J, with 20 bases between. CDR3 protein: CATSEWLSPNTEAFF. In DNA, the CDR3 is TGTGCCACTTCGGAGTGGCTTTCACCTAACACTGAAGCTTTCTTT.

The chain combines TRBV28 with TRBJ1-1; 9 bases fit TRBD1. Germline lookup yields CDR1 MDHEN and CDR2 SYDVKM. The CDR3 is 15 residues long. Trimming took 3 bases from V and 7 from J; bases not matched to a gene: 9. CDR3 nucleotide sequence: TGTGCCAGCAGTTTCGGGACAGGGAGGTATTTTGAAGCTTTCTTT. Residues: CASSFGTGRYFEAFF.

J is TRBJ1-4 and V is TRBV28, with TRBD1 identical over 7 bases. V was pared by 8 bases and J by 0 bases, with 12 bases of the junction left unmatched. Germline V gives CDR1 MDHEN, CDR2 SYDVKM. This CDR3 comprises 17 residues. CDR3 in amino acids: CASGSQGQPSTNEKLFF. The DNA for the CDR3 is TGTGCCAGCGGTAGCCAGGGACAGCCTTCAACTAATGAAAAACTGTTTTTT.

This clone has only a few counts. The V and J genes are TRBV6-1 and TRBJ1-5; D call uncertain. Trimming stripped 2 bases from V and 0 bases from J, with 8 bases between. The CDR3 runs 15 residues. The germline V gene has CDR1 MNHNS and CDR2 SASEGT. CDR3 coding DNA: TGTGCCAGCAGTGAACTACAGTTTAGCAATCAGCCCCAGCATTTT. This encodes CASSELQFSNQPQHF.

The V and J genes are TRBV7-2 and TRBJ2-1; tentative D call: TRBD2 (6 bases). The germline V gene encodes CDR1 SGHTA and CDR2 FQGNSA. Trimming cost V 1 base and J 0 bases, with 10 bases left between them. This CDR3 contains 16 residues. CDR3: CASSLGPSDSYNEQFF. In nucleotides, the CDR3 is TGTGCCAGCAGCTTAGGGCCTAGCGACTCCTACAATGAGCAGTTCTTC.

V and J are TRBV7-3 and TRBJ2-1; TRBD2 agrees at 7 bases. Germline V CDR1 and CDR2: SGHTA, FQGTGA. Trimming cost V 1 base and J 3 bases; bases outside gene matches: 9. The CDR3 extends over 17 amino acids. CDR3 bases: TGTGCCAGCAGCTTAAATGGGGCGGGAGACTACTACAATGAGCAGTTCTTC. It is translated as CASSLNGAGDYYNEQFF.

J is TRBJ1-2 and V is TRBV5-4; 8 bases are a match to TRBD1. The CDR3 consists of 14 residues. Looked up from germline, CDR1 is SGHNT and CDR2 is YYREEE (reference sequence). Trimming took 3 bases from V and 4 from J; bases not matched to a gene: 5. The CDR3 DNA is TGTGCCAGCAGCTCCCTGACAGGGGCCTATGGCTACACCTTC. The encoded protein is CASSSLTGAYGYTF. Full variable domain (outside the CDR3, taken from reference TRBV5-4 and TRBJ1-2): ETGVTQSPTHLIKTRGQQVTLRCSSQSGHNTVSWYQQALGQGPQFIFQYYREEENGRGNFPPRFSGLQFPNYSSELNVNALELDDSALYLCASSSLTGAYGYTFGSGTRLTVV.

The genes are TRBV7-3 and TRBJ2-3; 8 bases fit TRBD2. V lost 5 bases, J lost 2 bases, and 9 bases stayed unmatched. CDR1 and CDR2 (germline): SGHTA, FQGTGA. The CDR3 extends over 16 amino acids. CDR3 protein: CASSPIAGMNTDTQYF. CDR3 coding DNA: TGTGCCAGCAGCCCAATAGCGGGGATGAACACAGATACGCAGTATTTT.

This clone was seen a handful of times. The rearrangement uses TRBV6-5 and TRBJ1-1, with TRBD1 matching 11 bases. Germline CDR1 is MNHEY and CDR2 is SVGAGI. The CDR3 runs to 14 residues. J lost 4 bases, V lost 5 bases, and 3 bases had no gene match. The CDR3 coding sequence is TGTGCCAGCAGTCGCGGGACAGGGGGCACTGAAGCTTTCTTT. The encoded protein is CASSRGTGGTEAFF.

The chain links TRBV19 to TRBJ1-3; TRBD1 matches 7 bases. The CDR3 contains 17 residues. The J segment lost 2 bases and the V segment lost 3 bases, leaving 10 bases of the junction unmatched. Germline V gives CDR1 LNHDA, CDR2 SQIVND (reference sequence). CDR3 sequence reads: CASSIFSWTGTGNTIYF. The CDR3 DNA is TGTGCCAGTAGTATTTTTTCGTGGACAGGCACTGGAAACACCATATATTTT.

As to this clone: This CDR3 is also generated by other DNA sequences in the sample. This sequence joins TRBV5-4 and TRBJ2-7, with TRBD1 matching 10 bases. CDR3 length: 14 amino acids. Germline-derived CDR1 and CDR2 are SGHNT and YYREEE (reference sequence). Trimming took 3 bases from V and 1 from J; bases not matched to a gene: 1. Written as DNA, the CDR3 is TGTGCCAGCAGCTCGGGACAGGGGTCCTACGAGCAGTACTTC. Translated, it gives CASSSGQGSYEQYF.

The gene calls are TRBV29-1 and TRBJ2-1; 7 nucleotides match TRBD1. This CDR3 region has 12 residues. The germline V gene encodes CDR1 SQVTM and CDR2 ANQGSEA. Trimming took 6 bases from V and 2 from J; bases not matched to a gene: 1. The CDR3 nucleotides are TGCAGCGTGGGACAGACCTACAATGAGCAGTTCTTC. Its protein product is CSVGQTYNEQFF.

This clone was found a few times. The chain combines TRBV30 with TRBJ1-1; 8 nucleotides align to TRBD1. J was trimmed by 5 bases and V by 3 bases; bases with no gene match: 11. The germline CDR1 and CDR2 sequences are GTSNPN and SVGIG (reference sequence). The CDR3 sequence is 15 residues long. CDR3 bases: TGTGCCTGGAGACGTCCGACAGGGGTAATGACTGAAGCTTTCTTT. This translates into CAWRRPTGVMTEAFF.

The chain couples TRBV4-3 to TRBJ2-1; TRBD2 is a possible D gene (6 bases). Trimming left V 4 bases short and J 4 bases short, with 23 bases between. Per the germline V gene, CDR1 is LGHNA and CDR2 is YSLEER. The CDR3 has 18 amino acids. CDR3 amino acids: CASSRIMQPGLQYNEQFF. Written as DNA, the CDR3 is TGCGCCAGCAGCCGGATTATGCAACCGGGACTCCAGTACAATGAGCAGTTCTTC.